Presented here are 19 T cell receptor beta chains from one specimen sequenced in a study of OX40 agonist ivuxolimab in advanced cancers. Data came from immunoSEQ multiplex PCR; TCRdb stores just in-frame clones and leaves some out. The table shows approximately 87,000 clones, with approximately 88% occurring only once. This specimen was CD4+ or CD8+ T cells sorted from blood, taken in a trial of the OX40 agonist ivuxolimab. The receptors come from an adult with an advanced solid tumor such as melanoma, head and neck, liver or kidney cancer.

The J gene is TRBJ2-7, the V gene TRBV5-6; D is perhaps TRBD1 (5 bases). Germline CDR1 and CDR2: SGHDT and YYEEEE. CDR3 length: 14 amino acids. Trimming removed 4 bases at V and 3 bases at J, with 14 bases between. The CDR3 bases are TGTGCCAGCAGCCCGACGGTACAGGACTACGAGCAGTACTTC. Amino acid sequence: CASSPTVQDYEQYF.

The rearrangement links TRBV6-6 to TRBJ2-3; TRBD2 matches 10 bases. The trim removed 5 bases at V and 2 bases at J, leaving 4 bases unmatched. Germline lookup yields CDR1 MNHNY and CDR2 SVGAGI (reference sequence). CDR3 size: 15 residues. The CDR3 DNA reads TGTGCCAGCAGTCCACTAGCGGGGAACACAGATACGCAGTATTTT. Protein sequence: CASSPLAGNTDTQYF.

Of note for this clone: Distinct nucleotide sequences in the sample also encode this CDR3. The chain recombines TRBV29-1 with TRBJ1-1; D possibly corresponds to TRBD1 (5 bases). Trimming stripped 7 bases from V and 0 bases from J, with 9 bases between. This CDR3 is 12 amino acids long. The V gene's germline CDR1 is SQVTM and CDR2 ANQGSEA. CDR3 sequence (DNA): TGCAGCGGGGGCCTGTTGAACACTGAAGCTTTCTTT. Translating it yields CSGGLLNTEAFF.

The J gene is TRBJ1-1, the V gene TRBV28; 7 bases are a match to TRBD1. V gave up 3 bases and J gave up 0 bases; unmatched junction bases: 7. Germline loops: CDR1 MDHEN, CDR2 SYDVKM. The CDR3 loop spans 16 amino acids. CDR3 sequence reads: CASSFPSTGLNTEAFF. The DNA of the CDR3 is TGTGCCAGCAGTTTCCCTTCGACAGGGTTGAACACTGAAGCTTTCTTT.

The V gene is TRBV6-4, the J gene TRBJ2-7; the match to TRBD2 covers 7 bases. V lost 6 bases to trimming and J lost 2 bases; unmatched junction nucleotides: 7. CDR1 and CDR2 (germline): MRHNA, SNTAGT. This CDR3 has 14 residues. Here the CDR3 reads CASSREAGPYEQYF. As DNA, the CDR3 is TGTGCCAGCAGCCGAGAAGCGGGGCCCTACGAGCAGTACTTC.

The chain has TRBV6-1 and TRBJ1-1; TRBD1 matches 8 bases. V shed 1 base, J shed 12 bases, and the junction held 13 bases outside the gene matches. The germline CDR1 and CDR2 sequences are MNHNS and SASEGT. This CDR3 spans 15 amino acids. The CDR3 reads CASSEVAGGFGETFF. The CDR3 DNA reads as TGTGCCAGCAGTGAAGTAGCAGGGGGCTTTGGTGAGACTTTCTTT.

This sequence joins TRBV5-1 and TRBJ1-3; D is uncertain. The CDR3 extends over 14 amino acids. V lost 0 bases to trimming and J lost 4 bases, with 8 bases between them. Germline V lookup: CDR1 SGHRS, CDR2 YFSETQ. CDR3 in DNA: TGCGCCAGCAGCTTGGAGCGGCAGGGAAACACCATATATTTT. This gives the protein CASSLERQGNTIYF. The full variable domain, its missing parts supplied by reference TRBV5-1 and TRBJ1-3, is KAGVTQTPRYLIKTRGQQVTLSCSPISGHRSVSWYQQTPGQGLQFLFEYFSETQRNKGNFPGRFSGRQFSNSRSEMNVSTLELGDSALYLCASSLERQGNTIYFGEGSWLTVV.

The chain joins TRBV18 to TRBJ2-7; D perhaps matches TRBD2 (6 bases). From germline, CDR1 is KGHSH and CDR2 LQKENI. This CDR3 comprises 14 residues. V was clipped by 3 bases and J by 3 bases, with 12 bases between them. The CDR3, as DNA: TGTGCCAGCTCACCCGGGGAGGTTCACTACGAGCAGTACTTC. This translates into CASSPGEVHYEQYF.

The J gene is TRBJ2-3, the V gene TRBV7-9; D gene ambiguous. The V gene's germline CDR1 is SEHNR and CDR2 FQNEAQ (reference sequence). This CDR3 is built from 15 residues. V was clipped by 4 bases and J by 0 bases, with 11 bases between them. The CDR3 coding sequence is TGTGCCAGCAGCTCCCGTTTTGGGAGCACAGATACGCAGTATTTT. Its translation is CASSSRFGSTDTQYF.

This chain uses TRBV6-1 with TRBJ2-2; possible D gene TRBD2, 6 bases. Germline V gives CDR1 MNHNS, CDR2 SASEGT. The ends were cut back, 5 bases at V and 1 base at J, with 8 bases in the middle. CDR3 size: 14 residues. The CDR3 sequence: CASSPGRNTGELFF. As DNA, the CDR3 is TGTGCCAGCAGTCCCGGGAGGAACACCGGGGAGCTGTTTTTT.

The chain couples TRBV6-5 to TRBJ2-1; D not resolved. Per germline, CDR1 MNHEY and CDR2 SVGAGI. The CDR3 sequence is 15 residues long. The V and J ends lost 7 bases and 2 bases respectively, with 15 bases between them. This CDR3 is CASKSAATPYNEQFF. In DNA, the CDR3 is TGTGCCAGCAAATCGGCAGCCACCCCCTACAATGAGCAGTTCTTC.

The V gene is TRBV6-5, the J gene TRBJ2-7; 9 bases agree with TRBD2. The CDR3 runs 14 residues. The junction had 10 bases not matched to a gene; V was cut back by 2 bases and J by 11 bases. Looked up from germline, CDR1 is MNHEY and CDR2 is SVGAGI. Here the CDR3 DNA reads TGTGCCAGCAGTTACGGGGGGGAACGACTAGCGGAGTACTTC. It specifies CASSYGGERLAEYF.

The V gene is TRBV19, the J gene TRBJ2-1; no clear D. Per germline, CDR1 LNHDA and CDR2 SQIVND (reference sequence). The CDR3 runs 18 residues. The V end lost 7 bases, the J end lost 0 bases, and 22 bases lay between the germline ends. CDR3 in amino acids: CASTKGWSGLSSYNEQFF. CDR3 bases: TGTGCCAGTACCAAGGGCTGGTCGGGTTTGAGCTCCTACAATGAGCAGTTCTTC.

The chain joins TRBV5-1 to TRBJ1-1, with 9 positions matching TRBD1. Germline assignment: CDR1 SGHRS and CDR2 YFSETQ. The CDR3 is made up of 15 amino acids. V gave up 3 bases and J gave up 6 bases; unmatched junction bases: 9. The CDR3 spells CASSWATGGGAEAFF. The CDR3 bases are TGCGCCAGCAGCTGGGCTACAGGGGGCGGCGCTGAAGCTTTCTTT.

J is TRBJ2-2 and V is TRBV5-4, with a tentative D call TRBD2 (6 bases). Germline loops: CDR1 SGHNT, CDR2 YYREEE (reference sequence). The CDR3 sequence is 13 residues long. Trimming pared 7 bases from V and 6 bases from J, leaving 13 bases between. This chain's CDR3 is CASGRSTAGELFF. The DNA for the CDR3 is TGTGCCAGCGGGAGGAGTACCGCCGGGGAGCTGTTTTTT.

V usage is TRBV2 and J usage is TRBJ2-1; D unclear. Germline assignment: CDR1 SNHLY and CDR2 FYNNEI. V was shortened by 0 bases and J by 10 bases, with 10 bases between the two germline ends. The CDR3 extends over 13 amino acids. CDR3 sequence (DNA): TGTGCCAGCAGTGAAGCCCCTAGGGTCGAGCAGTTCTTC. Translated, it gives CASSEAPRVEQFF.

The DNA of the CDR3 is TGTGCCAGCAGCTTAGCAGGCTATGGCTACACCTTC. This sequence encodes CASSLAGYGYTF. The rearrangement links TRBV7-2 to TRBJ1-2; D remains ambiguous. CDR1 and CDR2 (germline): SGHTA, FQGNSA. This CDR3 comprises 12 residues. The ends were cut back, 0 bases at V and 4 bases at J, with 3 bases in the middle.

The genes are TRBV7-2 and TRBJ1-2; 8 bases fit TRBD1. CDR1 is SGHTA and CDR2 is FQGNSA in the germline V gene. The CDR3 runs 14 residues. The V and J ends lost 5 bases and 5 bases, in that order; junction bases with no gene match: 7. CDR3 DNA sequence: TGTGCCAGCAGCCAGACGGACAGGGAATATGGCTACACCTTC. Translation: CASSQTDREYGYTF.

This chain joins TRBV6-1 and TRBJ2-3; 7 bases line up with TRBD2. V lost 4 bases, J lost 1 base, and 5 bases stayed unmatched. Germline CDR1 and CDR2: MNHNS and SASEGT. The CDR3 covers 15 residues. The CDR3 DNA reads as TGTGCCAGCAGTGCAGGCGGGAGCGGCACAGATACGCAGTATTTT. This codes for CASSAGGSGTDTQYF.